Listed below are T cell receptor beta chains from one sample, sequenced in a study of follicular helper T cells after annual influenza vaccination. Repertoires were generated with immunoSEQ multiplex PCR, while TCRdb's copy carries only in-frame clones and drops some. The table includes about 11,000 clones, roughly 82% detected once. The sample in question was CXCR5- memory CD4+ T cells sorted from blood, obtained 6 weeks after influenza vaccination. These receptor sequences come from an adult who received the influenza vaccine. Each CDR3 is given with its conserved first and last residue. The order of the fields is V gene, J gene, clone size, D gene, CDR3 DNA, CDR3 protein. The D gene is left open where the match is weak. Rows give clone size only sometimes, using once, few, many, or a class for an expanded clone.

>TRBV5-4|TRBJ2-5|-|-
TGTGCCAGCAGCTTGAACCAAGAGACCCAGTACTTC
CASSLNQETQYF
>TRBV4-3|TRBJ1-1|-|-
TGCGCCAGCAGCCAAGACGGTGGGCGGGCTTTCTTT
CASSQDGGRAFF
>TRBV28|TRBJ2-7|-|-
TGTGCCACCCTAAGCCCCTACGAGCAGTACTTC
CATLSPYEQYF
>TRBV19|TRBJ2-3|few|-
TGTGCCAGTAGTAGTCACCTTACGCAGTATTTT
CASSSHLTQYF
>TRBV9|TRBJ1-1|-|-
TGTGCCAGCAGCGTAGGAGGACGAGCAGCTTTCTTT
CASSVGGRAAFF
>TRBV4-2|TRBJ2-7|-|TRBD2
TGTGCCAGCAGCCAAGATGGCGCGGGGGGGCGCTCCTACGAGCAGTACTTC
CASSQDGAGGRSYEQYF
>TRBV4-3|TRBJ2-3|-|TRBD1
TGCGCCAGCAGCCAAGATCCGGGACAGAATACGCAGTATTTT
CASSQDPGQNTQYF
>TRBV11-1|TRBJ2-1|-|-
TGTGCCAGCAGCTTTGGGACTGGCTCCTACAATGAGCAGTTCTTC
CASSFGTGSYNEQFF
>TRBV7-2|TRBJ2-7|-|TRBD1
TGTGCCAGCAGCTTAGCTAGGACAGGGTATAGCGAGCAGTACTTC
CASSLARTGYSEQYF
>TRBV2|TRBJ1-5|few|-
TGTGCCAGCCGGCGATCCAATCAGCCCCAGCATTTT
CASRRSNQPQHF
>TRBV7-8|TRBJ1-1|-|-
TGTGCCAGCAGCTTAGTTGAAGAAGCTTTCTTT
CASSLVEEAFF
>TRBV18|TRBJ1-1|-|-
TGTGCCAGCTCACCACGGACAGACACTGAAGCTTTCTTT
CASSPRTDTEAFF
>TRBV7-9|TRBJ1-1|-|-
TGTGCCAGCAGCTCTTCCGGGGCCCGGAACACTGAAGCTTTCTTT
CASSSSGARNTEAFF
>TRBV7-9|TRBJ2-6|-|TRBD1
TGTGCCAGCAGCAAGACAGGGGGAAACTCTGGGGCCAACGTCCTGACTTTC
CASSKTGGNSGANVLTF